This T cell receptor (beta chain) was found in a study of T cell repertoires in cytomegalovirus infection. Study overall: Well-studied HLA-B-restricted CMV epitopes were used in the study alongside recently identified HLA-C-restricted ones. Indications of both CMV infection and matching HLA type were provided by public TCR beta signatures.

Study conclusions and caveats: Cumulative public TCR beta family frequency identified carriers of CMV plus the relevant HLA. CMV-specific TCR beta clonotypes restricted by HLA-C were the ones dominating the ex vivo response.

The germline gives CDR1 ENHRY, CDR2 SYGVKD. The V end was cut by 3 bases, the J end by 0 bases, with 9 bases between. The CDR3 runs 15 residues. Via MiXCR, TCRdb re-called the reads, giving one row per CDR3 protein. The sample records around 710,000 distinct CDR3 sequences, under 35% being singletons. To note about this clonotype: Its antigen is still unknown.

This sequence was found in a human donor in good health (CMV status not recorded). Some clones in this sample may be carry-over from other donors' samples. Material: cultured CD8+ T cells from PBMCs, obtained from culture after CMV antigen stimulation. V gene TRBV10-3 combines with J gene TRBJ2-1; D is unclear. CDR3 region: CAISDRLSSYNEQFF. In DNA, the CDR3 is TGTGCCATCAGTGATCGGCTAAGCTCCTACAATGAGCAGTTCTTC.